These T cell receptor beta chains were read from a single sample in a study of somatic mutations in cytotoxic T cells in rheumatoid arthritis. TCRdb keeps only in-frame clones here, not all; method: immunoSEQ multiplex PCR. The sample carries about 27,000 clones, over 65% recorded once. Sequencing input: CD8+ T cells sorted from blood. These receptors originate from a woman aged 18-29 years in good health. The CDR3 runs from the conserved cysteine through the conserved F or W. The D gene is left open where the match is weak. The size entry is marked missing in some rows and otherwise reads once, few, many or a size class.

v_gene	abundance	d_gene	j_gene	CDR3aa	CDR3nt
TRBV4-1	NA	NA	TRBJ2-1	CASSHSGRFEQFF	TGCGCCAGCAGCCATTCTGGGCGATTTGAGCAGTTCTTC
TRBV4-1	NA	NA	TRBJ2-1	CASSQEGQDVYNEQFF	TGCGCCAGCAGCCAAGAGGGCCAAGACGTCTACAATGAGCAGTTCTTC
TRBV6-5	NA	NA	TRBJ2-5	CASSYGGFQETQYF	TGTGCCAGCAGTTACGGGGGGTTCCAAGAGACCCAGTACTTC
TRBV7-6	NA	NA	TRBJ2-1	CASSYSTYNEQFF	TGTGCCAGCAGCTATTCAACCTACAATGAGCAGTTCTTC
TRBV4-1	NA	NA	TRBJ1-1	CASSQVRDPMNTEAFF	TGCGCCAGCAGCCAAGTACGGGACCCAATGAACACTGAAGCTTTCTTT
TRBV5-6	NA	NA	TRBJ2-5	CASSVAPTGPLGVETQYF	TGTGCCAGCAGCGTTGCCCCGACAGGTCCCTTGGGGGTTGAGACCCAGTACTTC
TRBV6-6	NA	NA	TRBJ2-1	CASSYSPAGSYNEQFF	TGTGCCAGCAGTTACTCTCCTGCGGGGTCCTACAATGAGCAGTTCTTC
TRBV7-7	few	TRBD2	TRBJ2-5	CASGKTSGGKETQYF	TGTGCTAGCGGCAAGACTAGCGGGGGGAAAGAGACCCAGTACTTC
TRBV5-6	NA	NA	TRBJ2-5	CASSLEETQYF	TGTGCCAGCAGCTTGGAAGAGACCCAGTACTTC
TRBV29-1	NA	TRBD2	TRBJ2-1	CSVDERGGLTDEQFF	TGCAGCGTTGACGAGCGGGGGGGCTTAACCGATGAGCAGTTCTTC
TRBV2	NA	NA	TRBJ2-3	CASSWTDTQYF	TGTGCCAGCAGTTGGACGGATACGCAGTATTTT
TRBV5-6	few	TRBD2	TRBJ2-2	CASSLWGGGTGELFF	TGTGCCAGCAGCTTGTGGGGCGGGGGAACCGGGGAGCTGTTTTTT
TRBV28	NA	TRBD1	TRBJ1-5	CASSLHGTGGYSNQPQHF	TGTGCCAGCAGTTTACACGGGACAGGGGGATATAGCAATCAGCCCCAGCATTTT
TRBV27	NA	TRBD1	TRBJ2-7	CASSFWDSYEQYF	TGTGCCAGCAGTTTTTGGGACAGCTACGAGCAGTACTTC
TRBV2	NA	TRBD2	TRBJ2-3	CASSSPGLATDTQYF	TGTGCCAGCAGCTCCCCGGGACTAGCTACAGATACGCAGTATTTT
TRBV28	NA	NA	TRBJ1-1	CASSFRGGAAEAFF	TGTGCCAGCAGTTTCCGGGGGGGCGCGGCTGAAGCTTTCTTT
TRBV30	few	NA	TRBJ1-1	CAWRGRGQGTLGAFF	TGTGCCTGGAGGGGGAGAGGTCAGGGGACGCTTGGAGCTTTCTTT
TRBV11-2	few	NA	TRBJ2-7	CASSLEAGYEQYF	TGTGCCAGCAGCTTAGAGGCCGGCTACGAGCAGTACTTC
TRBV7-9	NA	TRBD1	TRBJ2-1	CASSAGTGSDEQFF	TGTGCCAGCAGCGCCGGGACAGGGTCTGATGAGCAGTTCTTC
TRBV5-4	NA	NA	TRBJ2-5	CASRPEGYQETQYF	TGTGCCAGCAGACCCGAGGGGTACCAAGAGACCCAGTACTTC
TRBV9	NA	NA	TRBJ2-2	CASSESTGELFF	TGTGCCAGCAGCGAATCTACCGGGGAGCTGTTTTTT
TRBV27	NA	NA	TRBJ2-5	CASSFDAELKTQYF	TGTGCCAGCAGTTTCGACGCGGAGCTCAAGACCCAGTACTTC